This T cell receptor beta chain was found in a study of T-cell memory formation after mild COVID-19. Study-wide background: For the most part, TCR clusters were specific to one donor.

Germline lookup yields CDR1 LNHDA and CDR2 SQIVND (reference sequence). The CDR3 is 14 residues long. The V end was cut by 7 bases, the J end by 2 bases, with 13 bases between. The 5'RACE method, run with constant-segment primers, produced TCR alpha and TCR beta cDNA libraries (carrying sample barcodes and UMIs). TCRdb passed the 5' RACE reads through MiXCR, listing each CDR3 protein once. The sample includes about 440,000 distinct CDR3 sequences, 15% to 20% of them seen just once. About this clonotype itself: Its cognate antigen is unknown.

Study outcomes and limitations: From day 15 to 85, contracting clones were balanced between CD4 and CD8, whereas later expanders leaned toward CD4+. Second-wave clones peaking on day 37 lacked confirmed SARS-CoV-2 specificity.

Sequencing input: PBMCs or a T cell subset sorted from them (not recorded which). This receptor was obtained from an adult woman who had mild COVID-19 (a few samples of this study predate the infection). Cell type and time point are not known. This chain joins TRBV19 and TRBJ2-3, with unresolved D. The CDR3, as DNA: TGTGCCAGTACTACTGACCGGTTCACAGATACGCAGTATTTT. Translated: CASTTDRFTDTQYF.